The present T cell receptor beta chain was sequenced within a study of CD8+ T cells in alopecia areata. The overall study: Dosing with tofacitinib proceeded for 6 to 18 months, followed by 6 months off drug.

Of note for this clone: The antigen is unknown.

cDNA serving as the sequencing template came from extracted, reverse transcribed RNA. Here immunoSEQ multiplex PCR was the method, and the copy in TCRdb shows in-frame clones only, minus some. The profile shows around 160,000 clones, about 90% of them singletons. Study outcomes and limitations: Scalp data also include sequences from resident alphabeta T cells of normal skin. Between patients, shared TCR sequences were less clear than in mice. This was possibly due in part to HLA diversity in the patient population.

Trimming shortened V by 3 bases and J by 6 bases, and 13 bases separated the two germline ends. The length of the CDR3 is 14 residues. The germline V gene has CDR1 SNHLY and CDR2 FYNNEI. This material consisted of CD8+ T cells sorted from blood, taken at week 0. The J gene is TRBJ2-3, the V gene TRBV2; a possible D gene is TRBD2 (6 bases). This sequence originates from a human donor with alopecia areata. Written as DNA, the CDR3 is TGTGCCAGCAGTGACTTGGCGGGGTCGGATACGCAGTATTTT. Translating gives CASSDLAGSDTQYF. Looking up the rest from reference TRBV2 and TRBJ2-3 gives the full variable domain: EPEVTQTPSHQVTQMGQEVILRCVPISNHLYFYWYRQILGQKVEFLVSFYNNEISEKSEIFDDQFSVERPDGSNFTLKIRSTKLEDSAMYFCASSDLAGSDTQYFGPGTRLTVL.